This T cell receptor (beta chain) was identified during a study of beta chain features in type 1 diabetes listed by TCRdb under 2018. For the wider study: Mean age, gender distribution, total cell number and subset yield did not differ between patients and healthy donors. Regulatory and stem cell-like memory subsets were obtained from only 8 patients and roughly 8 healthy donors, while naive and central memory subsets were obtained from all 30 or so donors. A total of 85 million to 140 million sorted cells were examined across all samples, and a strong correlation was observed between cell number per subset and RNA yield. In the study, TCRB repertoires of sorted circulating CD4+ T cell subsets from recently diagnosed type 1 diabetes patients were compared with those of matched healthy donors.

The High Capacity cDNA Reverse Transcription Kit was used to reverse transcribe all of the isolated RNA, meaning that expressed TCRB transcripts were what got sequenced. Deep immunoSEQ sequencing was applied to naive, central memory and regulatory T cell samples, giving an average of around 3.4 million total reads per sample. After sorted cells were lysed in RLT buffer, RNA was extracted with DNase-treated RNeasy Micro or Mini kits, with the choice depending on cell number. To prevent cross-contamination, each cell subset was processed individually, whereas patient and healthy donor samples were processed jointly. TCRB sequences were amplified from cDNA with the immunoSEQ multiplex PCR, producing 87-bp fragments spanning the CDR3 region. The amplicons were sequenced using the Illumina HiSeq platform. The authors processed their data as follows. PCR bias was computationally corrected using synthetic template baselines, reads within Hamming distance 2 were collapsed, and singletons that could not be merged were discarded. Reads were aligned against IMGT so that V, D and J genes, CDR3 length and insertions or deletions at six rearrangement sites could be assigned. Clonotype counts were normalized to sorted cell number within each subset before computing true diversity and Gini coefficients with the tcR R package. Repertoire sharing was quantified using the overlap coefficient calculated on TCRB nucleotide sequences. What TCRdb holds here is the immuneACCESS table cut down to in-frame rearrangements. Part of the clones is not present; checked against another copy, under half of the missing clones reflect an unresolved V gene, and the others are unexplained. The V and J calls and clone size were taken over from that table, and D and trimming were inferred from the DNA. This sample has 200,000 to 250,000 clones in its table, and about 26% of those were observed once. In total, the top ten clones hold roughly 4.1% of the sample.

Overall study results and their limits: The naive, central memory and regulatory TCRB repertoires appeared to resemble one another more closely among patients than among healthy donors. In all four CD4+ subsets, TCRB CDR3 length was moderately but significantly shorter in type 1 diabetes patients. Shorter templates might be favored by PCR, yet because patient and control samples were amplified and corrected together, any such skew would affect both groups equally. At VDJ recombination sites, patients with type 1 diabetes made fewer insertions and deleted more nucleotides, a pattern implying thymic rearrangement abnormalities. Because cDNA rather than genomic DNA was sequenced, highly expressing activated cells could have been over-represented, although no difference in activation and CD3 levels was found between groups. Only small numbers of individuals were included in the HLA sub-analyses, which left unresolved whether HLA type had any influence on TCRB rearrangement.

V and J lose 10 bases and 1 base, and a span of 8 bases separates them. The germline V gene gives CDR1 as SNHLY and CDR2 as FYNNEI. Including cysteine and phenylalanine, the CDR3 has 13 amino acids. Only the CDR3 portion is preserved as DNA: 39 bases, with reading frame beginning at the first base. The sample holds a few counts of this clone. It lacks a known antigen. No base quality information exists; no much larger clone differs at one position. Each donor gave one peripheral blood draw, averaging approximately 0.11 L, which was collected into heparinised tubes. A BD FACSAria II was used to sort naive, central memory, regulatory and stem cell-like memory CD4+ T cells with a panel that included CD45RO, CCR7, CD25, CD127, CD95 and CD27. All sorted populations exceeded 95% purity. PBMCs were isolated immediately by Lymphoprep density gradient centrifugation and stained directly without culture. So that batch effects would be minimized, each experiment stained and sorted samples in pairs, pairing one healthy donor with one patient.

Sequencing was performed on central memory CD4+ T cells from blood. This TCR came from a young man in good health. The sequence links TRBV2 to TRBJ1-6, with the identity of the D gene unclear. The nucleotide sequence is given as TGTGCCACCTCACCGTCCTATAATTCACCCCTCCACTTT. This codes for CATSPSYNSPLHF.